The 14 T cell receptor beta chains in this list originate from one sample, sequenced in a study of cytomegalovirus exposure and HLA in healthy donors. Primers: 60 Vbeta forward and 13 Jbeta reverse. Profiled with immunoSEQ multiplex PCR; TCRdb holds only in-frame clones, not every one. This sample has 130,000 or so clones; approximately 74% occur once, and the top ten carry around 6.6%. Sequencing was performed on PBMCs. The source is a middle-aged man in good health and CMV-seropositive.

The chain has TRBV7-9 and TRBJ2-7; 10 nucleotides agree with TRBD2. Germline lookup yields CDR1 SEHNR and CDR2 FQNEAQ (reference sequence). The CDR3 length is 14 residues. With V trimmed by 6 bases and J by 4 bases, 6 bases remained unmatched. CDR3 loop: CASRTIAGGYEQYF. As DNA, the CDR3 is TGTGCCAGCAGGACCATAGCGGGAGGATACGAGCAGTACTTC.

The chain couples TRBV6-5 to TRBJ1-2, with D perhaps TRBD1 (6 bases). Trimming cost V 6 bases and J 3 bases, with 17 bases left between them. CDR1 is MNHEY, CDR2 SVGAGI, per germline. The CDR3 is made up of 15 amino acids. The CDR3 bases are TGTGCCAGCAGATTCGAACAGGGTCTGGACTATGGCTACACCTTC. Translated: CASRFEQGLDYGYTF.

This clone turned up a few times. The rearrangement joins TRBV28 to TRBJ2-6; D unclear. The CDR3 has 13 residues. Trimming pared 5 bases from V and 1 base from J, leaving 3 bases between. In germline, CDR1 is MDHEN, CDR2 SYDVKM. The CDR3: CASSPSGANVLTF. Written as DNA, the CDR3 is TGTGCCAGCAGTCCTTCTGGGGCCAACGTCCTGACTTTC.

In DNA, the CDR3 is TGCGCCAGCAGCCCCCTGCGGGGGACTACAGATACGCAGTATTTT. Translated, it gives CASSPLRGTTDTQYF. The rearrangement uses TRBV5-1 and TRBJ2-3; the match to TRBD2 covers 7 bases. The CDR3 sequence is 15 residues long. V lost 4 bases and J lost 3; bases outside the gene matches: 8. CDR1 is SGHRS, CDR2 YFSETQ, per germline.

This CDR3 is CASSPPGLNSEKLFF. CDR3 nucleotide sequence: TGTGCCAGCTCACCTCCAGGCTTAAACAGCGAAAAACTGTTTTTT. This rearrangement joins TRBV18 to TRBJ1-4; unclear D gene. V lost 3 bases to trimming and J lost 8 bases, with 16 bases between them. The germline V gene encodes CDR1 KGHSH and CDR2 LQKENI. CDR3 length equals 15 residues.

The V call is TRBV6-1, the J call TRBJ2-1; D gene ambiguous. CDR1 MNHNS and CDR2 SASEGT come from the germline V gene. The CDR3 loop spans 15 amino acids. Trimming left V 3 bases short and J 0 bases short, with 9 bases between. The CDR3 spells CASSEVWSSYNEQFF. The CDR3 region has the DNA TGTGCCAGCAGTGAGGTCTGGAGCTCCTACAATGAGCAGTTCTTC.

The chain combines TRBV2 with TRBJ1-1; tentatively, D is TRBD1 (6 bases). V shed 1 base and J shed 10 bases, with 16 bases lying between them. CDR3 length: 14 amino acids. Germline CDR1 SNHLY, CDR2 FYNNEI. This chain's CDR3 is CASSEGGRSIGAFF. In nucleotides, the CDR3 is TGTGCCAGCAGTGAAGGGGGGCGGAGTATCGGAGCTTTCTTT.

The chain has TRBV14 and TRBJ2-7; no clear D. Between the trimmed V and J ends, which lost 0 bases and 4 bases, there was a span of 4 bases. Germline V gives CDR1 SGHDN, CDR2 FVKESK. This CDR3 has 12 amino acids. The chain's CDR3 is CASSQDPYEQYF. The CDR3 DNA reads TGTGCCAGCAGCCAAGACCCGTACGAGCAGTACTTC.

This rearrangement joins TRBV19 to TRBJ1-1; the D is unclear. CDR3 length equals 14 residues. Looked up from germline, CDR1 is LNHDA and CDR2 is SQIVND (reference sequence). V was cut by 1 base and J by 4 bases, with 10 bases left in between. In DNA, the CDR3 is TGTGCCAGTAGTATAGGGGCAGCAGGCACTGAAGCTTTCTTT. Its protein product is CASSIGAAGTEAFF.

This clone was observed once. The CDR3 nucleotides read TGTGCCAGCAGTTTAGGGCAGGCTAGCACAGATACGCAGTATTTT. This translates into CASSLGQASTDTQYF. This chain links TRBV28 with TRBJ2-3; D uncertain. V dropped 2 bases and J dropped 0 bases, with 9 bases sitting between them. Germline loops: CDR1 MDHEN, CDR2 SYDVKM. The CDR3 covers 15 residues.

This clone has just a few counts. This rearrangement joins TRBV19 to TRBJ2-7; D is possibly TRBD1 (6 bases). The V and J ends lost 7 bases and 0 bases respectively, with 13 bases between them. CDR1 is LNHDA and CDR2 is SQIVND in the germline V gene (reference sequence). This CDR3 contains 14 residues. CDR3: CASTPGAASYEQYF. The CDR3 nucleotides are TGTGCCAGTACCCCAGGGGCAGCCTCCTACGAGCAGTACTTC. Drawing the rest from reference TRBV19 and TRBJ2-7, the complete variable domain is DGGITQSPKYLFRKEGQNVTLSCEQNLNHDAMYWYRQDPGQGLRLIYYSQIVNDFQKGDIAEGYSVSREKKESFPLTVTSAQKNPTAFYLCASTPGAASYEQYFGPGTRLTVT.

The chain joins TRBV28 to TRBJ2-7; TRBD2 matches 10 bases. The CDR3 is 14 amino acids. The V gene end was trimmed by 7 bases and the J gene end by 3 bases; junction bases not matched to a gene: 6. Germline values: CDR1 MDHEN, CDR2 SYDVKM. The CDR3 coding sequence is TGTGCCAGCATCTCCAGCGGGAGGGGCTACGAGCAGTACTTC. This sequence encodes CASISSGRGYEQYF.

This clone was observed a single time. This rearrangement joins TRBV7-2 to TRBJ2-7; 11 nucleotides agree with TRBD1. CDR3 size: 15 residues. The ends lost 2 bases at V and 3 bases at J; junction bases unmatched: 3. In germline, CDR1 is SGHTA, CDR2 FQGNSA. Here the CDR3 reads CASSLRDRGFYEQYF. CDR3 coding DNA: TGTGCCAGCAGCTTACGGGACAGGGGGTTCTACGAGCAGTACTTC.

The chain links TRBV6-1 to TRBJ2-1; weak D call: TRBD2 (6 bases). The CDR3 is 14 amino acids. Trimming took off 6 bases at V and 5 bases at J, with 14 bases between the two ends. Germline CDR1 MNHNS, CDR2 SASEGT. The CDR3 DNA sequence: TGTGCCAGCAGACCGGACTACCCCAACAATGAGCAGTTCTTC. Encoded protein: CASRPDYPNNEQFF.